This entry features one T cell receptor (beta chain) sequence. What it binds is not known. This specimen comes from a study of cytomegalovirus exposure and HLA in healthy donors. Regarding the study as a whole: The tendency of first-cohort TCR clusters to co-occur in the 120 or so validation repertoires emerged from a later analysis.

The table came from immunoSEQ multiplex PCR; TCRdb's copy has only in-frame clones and leaves some out. The sample records roughly 150,000 clones, 70% to 90% being singletons. This CDR3 has 22 residues. V was shortened by 0 bases and J by 1 base, with 28 bases between the two germline ends. The 120-subject validation cohort, separate from the 666-subject first cohort, included the donors. Input material: PBMCs. The chain carries TRBV23-1 and TRBJ2-1, with D maybe TRBD2 (6 bases). TRBV23-1 is an open reading frame, and its role is uncertain. This TCR derives from a woman in her late teens or twenties in good health and CMV-seropositive. In nucleotides, the CDR3 is TGCGCCAGCAGTCAATCATATATGAAGCGGGCAAATACAGTGGGGTCCTACAATGAGCAGTTCTTC. It codes for CASSQSYMKRANTVGSYNEQFF.